This T cell receptor beta chain appears in the sequencing data of a study of blood T cell repertoires in COVID-19 (dated by TCRdb to the early 2020s). Regarding the complete study: The collaborator samples originated in the United States, Italy and Spain and spanned the acute and convalescent phases of COVID-19. The prospective study material was composed of cDNA or gDNA derived from T cells, B-cell-depleted T cells, or PBMCs. Where available, HLA class I and class II types were obtained from metadata supplied by the sample provider rather than from assay-based typing. Subjects who had been exposed to COVID-19, were actively infected with it, or had recovered from it provided the deeply sampled blood TCRbeta repertoires that made up the dataset. Sample metadata almost always included a de-identified subject ID, COVID-19 status, age in years and sex. The repertoires were made available in a free public database intended to serve as a resource for research on the immune response to SARS-CoV-2. The samples were drawn from two sources: the first 160 participants of the ongoing ImmuneRACE study, and about 1,300 subjects contributed by 6 global collaborators. Overall study results and their limits: Clinical and demographic metadata were provided uncurated, with the amount varying by source and participant.

Each collaborating institution followed its own protocols to collect whole blood in K2EDTA tubes. For TCRbeta analysis, collaborators shipped samples as frozen whole blood, isolated PBMCs, or DNA extracted from either of those sample types. Taken from cysteine to phenylalanine, the CDR3 has 15 residues. Only the CDR3 portion is preserved as DNA: 45 bases, with reading frame beginning at the first base. The immunoSEQ Assay, a bias-controlled multiplex PCR, was used to amplify TCRbeta CDR3 regions from genomic DNA. The authors processed their data as follows. Within the assay, amplification of reference gene primers was used to estimate how many nucleated cells each sample contained. Sequence reads were collapsed and filtered to measure the absolute abundance of every unique TCRbeta CDR3 rearrangement. Productive Simpson clonality was computed per sample as the square root of Simpson's diversity index over productive rearrangements. The immuneACCESS repertoire file appears here via TCRdb, limited to in-frame rearrangements. These files lack a portion of the clones; in checked studies, under half of the deficit traces to unresolved V genes, and the cause of the others is not known. V and J calls plus clone size are reproduced from that table; the DNA served to infer D and trimming. In all, the sample holds around 170,000 clones, and 89% of those were seen once. The biggest ten clones account for approximately 3% of the sample.

As to this clone: Its antigen is currently not known. Nothing much larger sits one base from this clone, and base qualities are not available.

The chain employs TRBV21-1 and TRBJ1-2; the tabulated D call, TRBD1, remains unverified against the DNA. TRBV21-1 is noted as a pseudogene. This TCR came from a man aged 60-69 years with acute or convalescent COVID-19. Input material: peripheral blood. The CDR3 reads as follows: CASSKVRTGAVGYTF. The bases are TGTGCCAGCAGCAAAGTTAGGACAGGCGCGGTGGGCTACACCTTC.